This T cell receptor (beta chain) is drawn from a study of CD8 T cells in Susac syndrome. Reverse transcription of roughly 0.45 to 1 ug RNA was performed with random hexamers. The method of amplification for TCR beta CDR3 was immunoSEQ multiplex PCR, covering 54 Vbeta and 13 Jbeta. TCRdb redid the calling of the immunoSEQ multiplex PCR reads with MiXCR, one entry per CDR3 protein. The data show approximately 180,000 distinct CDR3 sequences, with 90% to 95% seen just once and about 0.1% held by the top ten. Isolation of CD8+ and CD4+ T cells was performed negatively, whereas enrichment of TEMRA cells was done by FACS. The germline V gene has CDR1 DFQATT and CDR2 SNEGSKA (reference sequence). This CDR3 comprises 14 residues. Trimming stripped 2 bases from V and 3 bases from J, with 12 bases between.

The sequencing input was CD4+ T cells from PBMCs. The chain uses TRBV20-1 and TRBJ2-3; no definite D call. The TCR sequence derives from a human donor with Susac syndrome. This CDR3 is CSARPQPGTDTQYF. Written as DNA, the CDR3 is TGCAGTGCTAGACCTCAGCCTGGTACAGATACGCAGTATTTT.